This note documents a single T cell receptor (beta chain) sequence. What it binds is unknown. The ends lost 6 bases at V and 0 bases at J; junction bases unmatched: 5. CDR1 and CDR2 from the germline V gene are LGHDT and YNNKEL (reference sequence). This CDR3 has 16 amino acids. This sample is drawn from a study of T cells in Graves' hyperthyroidism and ophthalmopathy. The wider study: Peripheral blood was obtained at initial diagnosis, preceding any treatment. Points from the study as a whole: The majority of expanded thyroid clonotypes above 0.001 also appeared in blood.

The study left out patients who had uncontrolled infection, other autoimmune disease, pregnancy or lactation. Before ophthalmopathy appeared, progressors gave blood at initial hyperthyroidism diagnosis. RNA transcripts yielded amplified TCR beta CDR3 regions. With the HTBI primer set, the TCR CDR3 went through a first round of RT-PCR. TCRdb recomputed calls from the multiplex PCR reads with MiXCR, one row per CDR3 protein. The table has over 700,000 distinct CDR3 sequences, 15% to 20% seen once. This sequence joins TRBV3-1 and TRBJ2-5; TRBD2 matches 12 bases. The specimen sequenced was blood. The sequence derives from a woman in her forties or fifties with Graves' hyperthyroidism that later progressed to Graves' ophthalmopathy. CDR3 protein: CASRTSGGPYQETQYF. In DNA form, the CDR3 reads TGTGCCAGCAGAACTAGCGGGGGGCCGTACCAAGAGACCCAGTACTTC.